This T cell receptor beta chain was identified in a study of blood T cell repertoires in COVID-19. The V gene end was trimmed by 4 bases and the J gene end by 9 bases; junction bases not matched to a gene: 10. The CDR3 totals 17 residues. In germline, CDR1 is SGHRS, CDR2 YFSETQ. Clinical history as reported by participants underpinned cohort assignment. In the original workflow: Reference gene primers were amplified, and this amplification served to estimate nucleated cell counts. TCRdb's table, derived via immunoSEQ multiplex PCR, lists solely in-frame clones and lacks some. The V and J calls and clone size are taken from that table; D and trimming were inferred from the DNA. The data contain roughly 150,000 clones, about 80% of them singletons.

The V call is TRBV5-1, the J call TRBJ2-1; 16 positions agree with TRBD2. The sequence came from a woman between 65 and 79 years old in a cohort exposed to, infected with or recovered from COVID-19 (not recorded which). Sequenced: PBMCs or T cells enriched from blood (not recorded which). The CDR3 sequence: CASSLTSGTSGRGEQFF. DNA for the CDR3: TGCGCCAGCAGCCTGACTTCCGGGACTAGCGGGAGGGGTGAGCAGTTCTTC.